The T cell receptor beta chain under discussion was sequenced for a study of cytomegalovirus exposure and HLA in healthy donors. Study-level results: Within the 130 or so validation repertoires, first-cohort TCR clusters tended to co-occur, according to a later analysis. Reports indicated that the classifier achieved high specificity and sensitivity in diagnosing cytomegalovirus status. The listing of roughly 160 TCR beta chains classed them as cytomegalovirus-associated.

On this clone itself: Its specificity is not known.

Generated by immunoSEQ multiplex PCR, the TCRdb table keeps only in-frame clones and is missing some. Of around 350,000 clones in the sample, 86% are singletons; the top ten hold approximately 0.8%. The J segment lost 6 bases and the V segment lost 0 bases, leaving 8 bases of the junction unmatched. Germline lookup yields CDR1 SGDLS and CDR2 YYNGEE. The CDR3 runs 16 residues. This receptor was obtained from a woman aged 18-35 years in good health and CMV-seronegative. The sequenced material came from PBMCs. The rearrangement uses TRBV9 and TRBJ2-1; 8 bases line up with TRBD2. The CDR3 sequence: CASSVAALAGTNEQFF. The CDR3 region has the DNA TGTGCCAGCAGCGTAGCGGCTCTAGCGGGCACCAATGAGCAGTTCTTC.